One sample yielded the 6 T cell receptor beta chains listed below, sequenced in a study of PD-L1 blockade in urothelial cancer. Sequenced by immunoSEQ multiplex PCR; TCRdb stores in-frame clones only, minus some. Of 70,000 or so clones in the sample, about 89% are singletons; the top ten hold about 3.2%. The material was PBMCs, obtained around atezolizumab (anti-PD-L1) treatment. The receptors derive from a man in his fifties or sixties with urothelial cancer.

This chain links TRBV29-1 with TRBJ2-7, with 10 positions matching TRBD1. Germline CDR1 and CDR2: SQVTM and ANQGSEA. This CDR3 has 13 residues. Trimming at V came to 7 bases and at J to 2 bases, leaving 5 bases not matched to a gene. CDR3 residues: CSATGTGAYEQYF. DNA of the CDR3: TGCAGCGCCACCGGGACAGGGGCCTACGAGCAGTACTTC.

V is TRBV20-1 and J is TRBJ1-2, with D hard to call. This CDR3 spans 11 amino acids. CDR1 and CDR2 from the germline V gene are DFQATT and SNEGSKA (reference sequence). The V and J ends lost 3 bases and 6 bases respectively, with 8 bases between them. CDR3 amino acids: CSASIYDGYTF. The CDR3 DNA reads TGCAGTGCTAGTATCTACGATGGCTACACCTTC.

The rearrangement joins TRBV28 to TRBJ2-2, with D unclear. The V gene lost 7 bases and the J gene lost 6 bases, with 9 bases spanning the gap. CDR1 MDHEN and CDR2 SYDVKM come from the germline V gene. CDR3 length: 12 amino acids. The CDR3 sequence: CASTAGPGELFF. The CDR3 nucleotides read TGTGCCAGCACCGCTGGCCCCGGGGAGCTGTTTTTT.

The rearrangement uses TRBV19 and TRBJ2-7, with TRBD2 as a possible D gene (5 bases). The ends were cut back, 5 bases at V and 6 bases at J, with 17 bases in the middle. The CDR3 runs to 14 residues. The V gene's germline CDR1 is LNHDA and CDR2 SQIVND (reference sequence). The CDR3 DNA follows: TGTGCCAGTAGTCAAGGTCCCAGCGCGGGCGAGCAGTACTTC. It specifies CASSQGPSAGEQYF.

The J gene is TRBJ2-7, the V gene TRBV11-2; TRBD2 is a possible D gene (6 bases). Germline V lookup: CDR1 SGHAT, CDR2 FQNNGV. Trimming pared 6 bases from V and 0 bases from J, leaving 15 bases between. The CDR3 extends over 15 amino acids. In nucleotides, the CDR3 is TGTGCCAGCAGACCTTCAGGGAGGAGCTCCTACGAGCAGTACTTC. As protein: CASRPSGRSSYEQYF.

The chain uses TRBV6-1 and TRBJ1-1; the D gene is possibly TRBD1 (6 bases). CDR3 length: 14 residues. Germline V lookup: CDR1 MNHNS, CDR2 SASEGT. The ends were cut back, 6 bases at V and 5 bases at J, with 16 bases in the middle. CDR3 in amino acids: CASSRITGLTEAFF. The CDR3 DNA is TGTGCCAGCAGCCGCATCACAGGGCTAACTGAAGCTTTCTTT.